The 9 T cell receptor beta chains below all came from one sample that was sequenced in a study of identical twins. From the 5' RACE reads, TCRdb called clonotypes with MiXCR, one entry per CDR3 protein. Here the sample spans about 250,000 distinct CDR3 sequences, approximately 7.9% being singletons. This sample was also put to use in a study of yellow fever vaccine responses in identical twins.

Sequences were obtained from CD8+ T cells sorted from blood. The source of these receptors is a woman under 30 in good health.

This clonotype has at least ten counts. The gene calls are TRBV4-1 and TRBJ2-3; no reliable D call. The CDR3 has 14 amino acids. Germline V gene sequence: CDR1 MGHRA, CDR2 YSYEKL. Trimming pared 0 bases from V and 7 bases from J, leaving 11 bases between. The CDR3 spells CASSQDRSYNTQYF. DNA of the CDR3: TGCGCCAGCAGCCAAGATCGAAGTTATAATACGCAGTATTTT.

This sequence joins TRBV27 and TRBJ2-5; 10 bases agree with TRBD1. With V trimmed by 4 bases and J by 1 base, 21 bases remained unmatched. Germline-derived CDR1 and CDR2 are MNHEY and SMNVEV (reference sequence). The CDR3 sequence is 21 residues long. The CDR3 here is CASSSGTGVKSGQTSQETQYF. The CDR3 nucleotides are TGTGCCAGCAGTTCCGGGACAGGGGTGAAGTCGGGTCAGACTTCCCAAGAGACCCAGTACTTC.

Only a few counts were recorded for this clonotype. The chain carries TRBV5-1 and TRBJ2-1; TRBD1 matches at 9 bases. The CDR3 has 18 amino acids. Germline trimming cut 0 bases from V and 8 bases from J; bases unmatched to any gene: 15. The V gene's germline CDR1 is SGHRS and CDR2 YFSETQ. This CDR3 reads CASSLVGTGRIFGDEQFF. DNA for the CDR3: TGCGCCAGCAGCTTGGTTGGGACAGGGAGGATTTTTGGGGATGAGCAGTTCTTC.

This clonotype was found a few times. The chain couples TRBV6-1 to TRBJ2-5, with a weak D call TRBD2 (6 bases). Germline CDR1 is MNHNS and CDR2 is SASEGT. This CDR3 region has 13 residues. Trimming removed 3 bases from V and 1 base from J, with 6 bases in between. CDR3 in amino acids: CASSDSGQETQYF. The DNA for the CDR3 is TGTGCCAGCAGTGATAGCGGCCAAGAGACCCAGTACTTC.

This chain joins TRBV5-5 and TRBJ2-1; TRBD1 matches 7 bases. The CDR3 loop spans 15 amino acids. The V gene end was trimmed by 6 bases and the J gene end by 4 bases; junction bases not matched to a gene: 10. Germline CDR1 SGHKS, CDR2 YYEKEE (reference sequence). CDR3 coding DNA: TGTGCCAGCACCTTAAGACAGGGCTTTTACAATGAGCAGTTCTTC. Its translation: CASTLRQGFYNEQFF.

Comments on this clonotype: No conserved phenylalanine or tryptophan ends this CDR3, so it is likely a read error. The chain combines TRBV5-5 with TRBJ1-2; 7 nucleotides align to TRBD1. Germline values: CDR1 SGHKS, CDR2 YYEKEE (reference sequence). The CDR3 has 13 amino acids. CDR3 DNA sequence: TGTGCCAGCACCTTGGGGACAGACTATGGCTACACCTCC. Protein product: CASTLGTDYGYTS.

This clonotype has more than one count but fewer than ten. The V gene is TRBV11-2, the J gene TRBJ2-7; 15 nucleotides line up with TRBD2. CDR1 and CDR2 (germline): SGHAT, FQNNGV. The CDR3 totals 18 residues. The trim removed 1 base at V and 2 bases at J, leaving 6 bases unmatched. The CDR3, as DNA: TGTGCCAGCAGCTTAGGAGGGACTAGCGGGAGGTGGGCCTACGAGCAGTACTTC. It specifies CASSLGGTSGRWAYEQYF. Together with reference TRBV11-2 and TRBJ2-7, the CDR3 gives the full variable domain: EAGVAQSPRYKIIEKRQSVAFWCNPISGHATLYWYQQILGQGPKLLIQFQNNGVVDDSQLPKDRFSAERLKGVDSTLKIQPAKLEDSAVYLCASSLGGTSGRWAYEQYFGPGTRLTVT.

There are many counts of this clonotype. J is TRBJ2-5 and V is TRBV5-1; D ambiguous. This CDR3 comprises 14 residues. Per germline, CDR1 SGHRS and CDR2 YFSETQ. V was cut by 0 bases and J by 1 base, with 7 bases left in between. The CDR3 here is CASSLGRFQETQYF. The CDR3 nucleotides are TGCGCCAGCAGCTTGGGGCGCTTCCAAGAGACCCAGTACTTC.

This clonotype was recorded a few times. The V and J genes are TRBV2 and TRBJ2-5; D gene uncertain. The CDR3 length is 13 residues. Germline CDR1 is SNHLY and CDR2 is FYNNEI. The ends were cut back, 6 bases at V and 5 bases at J, with 13 bases in the middle. Here the CDR3 reads CASRGARAETQYF. In DNA, the CDR3 is TGTGCCAGCAGGGGTGCTAGGGCGGAGACCCAGTACTTC.